Included here is one T cell receptor (beta chain) sequence, with context. These data are taken from a study of blood T cell repertoires in COVID-19. The overall study: Sites across the United States, Italy and Spain contributed samples from acute and convalescent COVID-19.

In assigning cohorts, the study relied on participant-reported clinical history. Some clones are missing from TCRdb's copy, which holds only in-frame ones; the method was immunoSEQ multiplex PCR. The sample contains over 200,000 clones, 84% of which appear only once. V dropped 4 bases and J dropped 1; count of bases not matched to a gene: 8. CDR1 and CDR2 from the germline V gene are SGHRS and YFSETQ. There are 16 residues in the CDR3. This clonotype originated in a man in his sixties who had recovered from COVID-19. This sequence joins TRBV5-1 and TRBJ1-1; 9 bases match TRBD1. Sequences were obtained from PBMCs or T cells enriched from blood (not recorded which). The CDR3 reads CASSQWTGAGNTEAFF. The CDR3 bases are TGCGCCAGCAGCCAATGGACAGGGGCTGGGAACACTGAAGCTTTCTTT.